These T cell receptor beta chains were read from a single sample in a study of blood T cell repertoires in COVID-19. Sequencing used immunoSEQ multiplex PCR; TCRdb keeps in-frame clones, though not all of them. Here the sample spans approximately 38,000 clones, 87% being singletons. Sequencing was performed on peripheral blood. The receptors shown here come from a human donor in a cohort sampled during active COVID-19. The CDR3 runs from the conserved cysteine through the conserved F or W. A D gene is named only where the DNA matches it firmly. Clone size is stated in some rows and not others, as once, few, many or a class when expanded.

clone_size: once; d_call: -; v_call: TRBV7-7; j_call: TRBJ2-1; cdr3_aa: CASSRTVLNEQFF; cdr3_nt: TGTGCTAGCAGCCGGACAGTGCTCAATGAGCAGTTCTTC
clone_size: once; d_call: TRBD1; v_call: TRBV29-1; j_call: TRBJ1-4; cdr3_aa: CSVAKGGSNEKLFF; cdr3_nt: TGCAGCGTGGCGAAAGGGGGCTCTAATGAAAAACTGTTTTTT
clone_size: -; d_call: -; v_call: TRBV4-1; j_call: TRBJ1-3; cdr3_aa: CASSQDVAASGNTIYF; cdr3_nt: TGCGCCAGCAGCCAAGATGTGGCTGCCTCTGGAAACACCATATATTTT
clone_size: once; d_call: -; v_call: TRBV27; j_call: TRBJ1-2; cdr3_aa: CASTFTRGANYGYTF; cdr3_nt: TGTGCCAGCACCTTTACCCGGGGGGCTAACTATGGCTACACCTTC
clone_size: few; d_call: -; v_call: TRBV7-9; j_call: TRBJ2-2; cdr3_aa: CASSLFSGTGELFF; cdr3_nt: TGTGCCAGCAGCTTGTTCAGTGGCACCGGGGAGCTGTTTTTT
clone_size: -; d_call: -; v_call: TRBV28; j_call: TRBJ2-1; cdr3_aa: CASWGGQVKFF; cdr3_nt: TGTGCCAGTTGGGGGGGGCAGGTTAAATTCTTC
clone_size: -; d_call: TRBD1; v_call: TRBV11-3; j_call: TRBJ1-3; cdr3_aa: CASSSPRTGNSGNTIYF; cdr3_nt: TGTGCCAGCAGCTCCCCTAGGACAGGGAACTCTGGAAACACCATATATTTT
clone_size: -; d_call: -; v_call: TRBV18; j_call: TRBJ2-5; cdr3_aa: CASSLRDRRGETQYF; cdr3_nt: TGTGCCAGCTCACTCCGGGACAGGCGGGGGGAGACCCAGTACTTC
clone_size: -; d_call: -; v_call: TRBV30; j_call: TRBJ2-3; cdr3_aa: CAWNTKTDTQYF; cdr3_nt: TGTGCCTGGAACACCAAGACAGATACGCAGTATTTT
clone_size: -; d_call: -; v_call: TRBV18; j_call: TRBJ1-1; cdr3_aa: CASSPRTAIGNTEAFF; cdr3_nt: TGTGCCAGCTCACCACGTACAGCAATAGGGAACACTGAAGCTTTCTTT